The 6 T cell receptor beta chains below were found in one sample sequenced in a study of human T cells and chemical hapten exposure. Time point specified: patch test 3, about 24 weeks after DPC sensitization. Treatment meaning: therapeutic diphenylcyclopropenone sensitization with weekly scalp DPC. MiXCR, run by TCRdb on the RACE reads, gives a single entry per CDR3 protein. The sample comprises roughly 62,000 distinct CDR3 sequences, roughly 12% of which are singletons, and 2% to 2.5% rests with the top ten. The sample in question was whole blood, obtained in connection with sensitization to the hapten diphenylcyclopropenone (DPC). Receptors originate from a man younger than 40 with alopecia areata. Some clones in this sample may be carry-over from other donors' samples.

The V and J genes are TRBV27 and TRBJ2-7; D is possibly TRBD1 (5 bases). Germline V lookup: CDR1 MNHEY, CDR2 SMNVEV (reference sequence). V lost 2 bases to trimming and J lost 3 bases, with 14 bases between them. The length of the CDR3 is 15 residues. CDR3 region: CASSLDRNLYYEQYF. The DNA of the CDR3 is TGTGCCAGCAGTTTAGACAGAAATCTTTACTACGAGCAGTACTTC.

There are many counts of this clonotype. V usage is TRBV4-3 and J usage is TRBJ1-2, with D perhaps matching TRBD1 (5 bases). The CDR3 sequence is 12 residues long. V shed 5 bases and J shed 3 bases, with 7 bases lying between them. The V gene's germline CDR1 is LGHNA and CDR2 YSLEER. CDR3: CASSDSYYGYTF. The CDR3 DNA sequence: TGCGCCAGCAGCGACAGTTACTATGGCTACACCTTC.

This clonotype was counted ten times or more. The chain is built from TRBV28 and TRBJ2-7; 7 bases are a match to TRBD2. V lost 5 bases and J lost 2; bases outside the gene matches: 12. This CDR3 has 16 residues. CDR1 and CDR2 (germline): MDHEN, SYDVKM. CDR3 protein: CASSPPQGRGAYEQYF. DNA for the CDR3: TGTGCCAGCAGTCCTCCTCAGGGCCGGGGGGCCTACGAGCAGTACTTC.

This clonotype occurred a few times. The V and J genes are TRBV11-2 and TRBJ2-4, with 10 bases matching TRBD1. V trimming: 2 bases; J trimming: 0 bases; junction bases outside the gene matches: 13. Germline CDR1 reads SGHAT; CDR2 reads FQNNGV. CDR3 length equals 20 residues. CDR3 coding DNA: TGTGCCAGCAGCTTAAGGAATTATTCGGGACAGGGGCTAGCCAAAAACATTCAGTACTTC. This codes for CASSLRNYSGQGLAKNIQYF.

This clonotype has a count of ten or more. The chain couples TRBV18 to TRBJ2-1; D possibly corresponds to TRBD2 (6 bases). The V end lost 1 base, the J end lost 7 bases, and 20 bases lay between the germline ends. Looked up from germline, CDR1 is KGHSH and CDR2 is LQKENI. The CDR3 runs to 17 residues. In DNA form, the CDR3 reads TGTGCCAGCTCACCACAACGGTGGGGGGTCGACGGAAATGAGCAGTTCTTC. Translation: CASSPQRWGVDGNEQFF.

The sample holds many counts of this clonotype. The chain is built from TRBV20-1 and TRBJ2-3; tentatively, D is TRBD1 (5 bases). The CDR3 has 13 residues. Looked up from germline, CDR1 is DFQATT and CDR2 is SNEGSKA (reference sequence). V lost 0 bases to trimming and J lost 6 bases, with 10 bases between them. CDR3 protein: CSARDRVIDTQYF. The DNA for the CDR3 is TGCAGTGCTAGAGACAGGGTCATCGATACGCAGTATTTT.